These 26 T cell receptor beta chains came from one sample sequenced in a study of cytomegalovirus exposure and HLA in healthy donors. A multiplex PCR was run with 60 Vbeta primers and 13 Jbeta primers. TCRdb keeps only in-frame clones here, not all; method: immunoSEQ multiplex PCR. The sample records 150,000 to 180,000 clones, 80% being singletons. Sequencing used PBMCs. All receptors derive from a man aged 25-40 years in good health and CMV-seropositive.

The chain joins TRBV30 to TRBJ2-1; TRBD2 matches at 13 bases. Trimming cost V 4 bases and J 7 bases; bases outside gene matches: 7. The CDR3 loop spans 15 amino acids. Germline V gives CDR1 GTSNPN, CDR2 SVGIG (reference sequence). CDR3 coding DNA: TGTGCCTGGAAACTAGCGGGAGGGACCCCTAATGAGCAGTTCTTC. Translating it yields CAWKLAGGTPNEQFF.

J is TRBJ2-7 and V is TRBV12-5, with D maybe TRBD1 (6 bases). Germline CDR1 reads LGHNT; CDR2 reads FRNRAP. The V gene lost 6 bases and the J gene lost 0 bases, with 15 bases spanning the gap. The CDR3 sequence is 15 residues long. The CDR3 loop is CASGQGTIISYEQYF. CDR3 DNA sequence: TGTGCTAGTGGCCAGGGGACCATCATCTCCTACGAGCAGTACTTC.

V and J are TRBV28 and TRBJ1-5; maybe TRBD1 (6 bases). V was shortened by 3 bases and J by 5 bases, with 23 bases between the two germline ends. The CDR3 length is 18 residues. The germline V gene has CDR1 MDHEN and CDR2 SYDVKM. The CDR3 coding sequence is TGTGCCAGCAGTTTGTCCCAGGGGCTTGGCAGCGTGGATCAGCCCCAGCATTTT. Translation: CASSLSQGLGSVDQPQHF.

The chain couples TRBV29-1 to TRBJ1-1; no clear D gene. V was clipped by 8 bases and J by 2 bases, with 18 bases between them. The germline gives CDR1 SQVTM, CDR2 ANQGSEA. This CDR3 region has 14 residues. The CDR3: CSPTGVADNTEAFF. The CDR3, as DNA: TGCAGCCCGACCGGGGTAGCAGACAACACTGAAGCTTTCTTT.

The chain uses TRBV21-1 and TRBJ2-1; TRBD1 is taken as the D call from the table, unchecked against the DNA. TRBV21-1 is given as a pseudogene. The CDR3 length is 14 residues. CDR3 residues: CASRCGTLYNEQFF. As DNA, the CDR3 is TGTGCCAGCAGATGTGGGACACTTTACAATGAGCAGTTCTTC.

V usage is TRBV4-2 and J usage is TRBJ2-7; no clear D. V lost 3 bases, J lost 6 bases, and 9 bases lay in between. Germline assignment: CDR1 LGHNA and CDR2 YNFKEQ. The CDR3 length is 12 residues. The CDR3 DNA is TGTGCCAGCAGCCAGTTGTCCGGCGAGCAGTACTTC. Protein sequence: CASSQLSGEQYF.

This chain uses TRBV5-6 with TRBJ1-5, with a weak D call TRBD1 (5 bases). Trimming left V 1 base short and J 3 bases short, with 14 bases between. This CDR3 spans 16 amino acids. CDR1 and CDR2 (germline): SGHDT, YYEEEE. Here the CDR3 DNA reads TGTGCCAGCAGCTTGCTTCGAATGACAGACAATCAGCCCCAGCATTTT. Translation: CASSLLRMTDNQPQHF.

The rearrangement joins TRBV13 to TRBJ2-3; the match to TRBD2 covers 8 bases. Germline V gene sequence: CDR1 PRHDT, CDR2 FYEKMQ (reference sequence). Trimming at V came to 5 bases and at J to 8 bases, leaving 6 bases not matched to a gene. CDR3 length: 13 amino acids. CDR3 region: CASSHGAGGTQYF. The CDR3 nucleotides are TGTGCCAGCAGCCATGGGGCGGGAGGTACGCAGTATTTT.

The gene calls are TRBV19 and TRBJ1-5; 9 bases match TRBD1. This CDR3 region has 15 residues. Germline V gives CDR1 LNHDA, CDR2 SQIVND (reference sequence). Unmatched junction bases numbered 6, after V lost 2 bases and J lost 7 bases. The CDR3 region has the DNA TGTGCCAGTAGTATACCGGGACAGGGTACGCAGCCCCAGCATTTT. Its translation is CASSIPGQGTQPQHF. The full variable domain, its missing parts supplied by reference TRBV19 and TRBJ1-5, is DGGITQSPKYLFRKEGQNVTLSCEQNLNHDAMYWYRQDPGQGLRLIYYSQIVNDFQKGDIAEGYSVSREKKESFPLTVTSAQKNPTAFYLCASSIPGQGTQPQHFGDGTRLSIL.

The sample holds one count of this clone. This chain joins TRBV18 and TRBJ1-4, with 10 bases lining up with TRBD1. The CDR3 loop spans 14 amino acids. Germline assignment: CDR1 KGHSH and CDR2 LQKENI. With V trimmed by 3 bases and J by 7 bases, 2 bases remained unmatched. DNA for the CDR3: TGTGCCAGCTCACCGGACAGGGGGACTGAAAAACTGTTTTTT. It translates to CASSPDRGTEKLFF.

V gene TRBV28 combines with J gene TRBJ2-7; TRBD1 matches 9 bases. CDR1 is MDHEN and CDR2 is SYDVKM in the germline V gene. The V gene end was trimmed by 5 bases and the J gene end by 0 bases; junction bases not matched to a gene: 11. There are 17 residues in the CDR3. The CDR3 bases are TGTGCCAGCAGTCCCTCCCCGCCGACAGGGGGCTCCTACGAGCAGTACTTC. Residues: CASSPSPPTGGSYEQYF.

The rearrangement joins TRBV18 to TRBJ2-7; 7 positions match TRBD1. The CDR3 is made up of 14 amino acids. Unmatched junction bases numbered 5, after V lost 6 bases and J lost 0 bases. Germline V gene data show CDR1 as KGHSH and CDR2 as LQKENI. The CDR3 region is CASSRGSGSYEQYF. The CDR3 nucleotides are TGTGCCAGCTCCAGGGGGAGCGGCTCCTACGAGCAGTACTTC.

V usage is TRBV7-2 and J usage is TRBJ1-6; 8 bases are shared with TRBD1. The CDR3 is made up of 16 amino acids. CDR1 and CDR2 (germline): SGHTA, FQGNSA. V shed 10 bases, J shed 0 bases, and the junction held 8 bases outside the gene matches. Here the CDR3 reads CATRQGLSSYNSPLHF. The CDR3 coding sequence is TGTGCCACCAGACAGGGGCTAAGCTCCTATAATTCACCCCTCCACTTT.

The chain joins TRBV10-3 to TRBJ1-5, with no clear D. V was shortened by 0 bases and J by 3 bases, with 3 bases between the two germline ends. CDR1 is ENHRY, CDR2 SYGVKD, per germline. This CDR3 region has 13 residues. The CDR3 here is CAISESHNQPQHF. The CDR3 bases are TGTGCCATCAGTGAGTCCCACAATCAGCCCCAGCATTTT.

The chain couples TRBV29-1 to TRBJ1-4; D possibly corresponds to TRBD1 (6 bases). The CDR3 contains 14 residues. Looked up from germline, CDR1 is SQVTM and CDR2 is ANQGSEA. Trimming removed 4 bases from V and 2 bases from J, with 11 bases in between. The CDR3 DNA reads TGCAGCGTTGCCGGGGGGGCGACTAATGAAAAACTGTTTTTT. Translating it yields CSVAGGATNEKLFF. Combining the CDR3 with reference TRBV29-1 and TRBJ1-4 gives the whole variable domain SAVISQKPSRDICQRGTSLTIQCQVDSQVTMMFWYRQQPGQSLTLIATANQGSEATYESGFVIDKFPISRPNLTFSTLTVSNMSPEDSSIYLCSVAGGATNEKLFFGSGTQLSVL.

This clone has only one observation. This CDR3 is CASSRGQGRTGEQYF. The CDR3 DNA follows: TGTGCCAGCAGTCGTGGACAGGGACGAACGGGCGAGCAGTACTTC. V and J are TRBV6-5 and TRBJ2-7; 8 bases line up with TRBD1. The CDR3 is 15 amino acids. The germline gives CDR1 MNHEY, CDR2 SVGAGI. V shed 5 bases, J shed 6 bases, and the junction held 12 bases outside the gene matches.

This sequence joins TRBV30 and TRBJ2-1, with 9 bases matching TRBD2. The length of the CDR3 is 14 residues. V lost 4 bases and J lost 7; bases outside the gene matches: 8. Germline lookup yields CDR1 GTSNPN and CDR2 SVGIG (reference sequence). CDR3 in amino acids: CAWKTAGGWNEQFF. The CDR3 nucleotides are TGTGCCTGGAAAACAGCGGGAGGCTGGAATGAGCAGTTCTTC.

V is TRBV28 and J is TRBJ1-5; TRBD1 might be the D (6 bases). CDR3 length: 14 residues. CDR1 MDHEN and CDR2 SYDVKM come from the germline V gene. V dropped 5 bases and J dropped 5 bases, with 13 bases sitting between them. CDR3 sequence reads: CASSATGWYQPQHF. CDR3 in DNA: TGTGCCAGCAGTGCTACAGGGTGGTATCAGCCCCAGCATTTT.

CDR3 loop: CASSLSDTGETQYF. CDR3 in DNA: TGCGCCAGCAGCTTGTCTGACACTGGAGAGACCCAGTACTTC. The chain recombines TRBV5-1 with TRBJ2-5; D is unresolved. The ends were cut back, 1 base at V and 4 bases at J, with 11 bases in the middle. From germline, CDR1 is SGHRS and CDR2 YFSETQ. The CDR3 loop spans 14 amino acids.

This clone was counted a few times. This sequence joins TRBV9 and TRBJ1-5; D gene ambiguous. Germline V gene sequence: CDR1 SGDLS, CDR2 YYNGEE. The CDR3 contains 13 residues. The V gene lost 4 bases and the J gene lost 2 bases, with 7 bases spanning the gap. The CDR3 here is CASSSAGNQPQHF. CDR3 nucleotide sequence: TGTGCCAGCAGCTCCGCGGGCAATCAGCCCCAGCATTTT. Looking up the rest from reference TRBV9 and TRBJ1-5 gives the full variable domain: DSGVTQTPKHLITATGQRVTLRCSPRSGDLSVYWYQQSLDQGLQFLIQYYNGEERAKGNILERFSAQQFPDLHSELNLSSLELGDSALYFCASSSAGNQPQHFGDGTRLSIL.

This chain links TRBV6-5 with TRBJ2-7; 7 bases are a match to TRBD1. CDR1 MNHEY and CDR2 SVGAGI come from the germline V gene. This CDR3 has 15 residues. The trim removed 6 bases at V and 5 bases at J, leaving 13 bases unmatched. CDR3 residues: CASSPPGQFFHEQYF. CDR3 sequence (DNA): TGTGCCAGCAGCCCTCCGGGACAGTTCTTTCACGAGCAGTACTTC.

This clone has a handful of counts. The rearrangement links TRBV15 to TRBJ1-5; 7 bases map to TRBD1. The V and J ends lost 6 bases and 3 bases, in that order; junction bases with no gene match: 2. CDR1 LNHNV and CDR2 YYDKDF come from the germline V gene (reference sequence). This CDR3 has 13 residues. This chain's CDR3 is CATRQGNNQPQHF. The CDR3 nucleotides read TGTGCCACCAGACAGGGGAACAATCAGCCCCAGCATTTT. The whole variable domain, remainder taken from reference TRBV15 and TRBJ1-5, is DAMVIQNPRYQVTQFGKPVTLSCSQTLNHNVMYWYQQKSSQAPKLLFHYYDKDFNNEADTPDNFQSRRPNTSFCFLDIRSPGLGDTAMYLCATRQGNNQPQHFGDGTRLSIL.

This chain connects TRBV30 to TRBJ1-4; TRBD1 is a possible D gene (6 bases). V was cut by 5 bases and J by 4 bases, with 11 bases left in between. The CDR3 is 13 residues long. The germline gives CDR1 GTSNPN, CDR2 SVGIG (reference sequence). The CDR3 protein is CAWEQGSNEKLFF. CDR3 DNA: TGTGCCTGGGAACAGGGAAGTAATGAAAAACTGTTTTTT.

The CDR3 sequence: CASSYARTDTQYF. The CDR3 DNA is TGTGCCAGCAGTTACGCTCGGACAGATACGCAGTATTTT. V and J are TRBV6-6 and TRBJ2-3; D remains unclear. Deletions cut 2 bases from V and 3 bases from J, with 6 bases between. Germline values: CDR1 MNHNY, CDR2 SVGAGI (reference sequence). CDR3 size: 13 residues.

The genes are TRBV27 and TRBJ2-7; no firm D call. The CDR3 runs 14 residues. From germline, CDR1 is MNHEY and CDR2 SMNVEV (reference sequence). Deletions cut 0 bases from V and 6 bases from J, with 12 bases between. CDR3 protein: CASSLSVGRGEQYF. For the CDR3, the DNA is TGTGCCAGCAGTTTATCGGTAGGCAGAGGCGAGCAGTACTTC.

The chain uses TRBV7-8 and TRBJ1-5; TRBD1 aligns across 7 bases. The germline V gene has CDR1 SGHVS and CDR2 FQNEAQ. Trimming cost V 0 bases and J 4 bases; bases outside gene matches: 9. The CDR3 runs to 17 residues. This CDR3 reads CASSLAPWDSLNQPQHF. CDR3 DNA: TGTGCCAGCAGCTTAGCGCCTTGGGACAGCCTAAATCAGCCCCAGCATTTT.